The present TCR beta chain was sequenced within a study of tumor and adjacent non-tumor tissue in lung cancer. In the study overall: There were 11 to 13 adenocarcinoma, 2 squamous cell carcinoma and 1 small cell lung cancer cases. Each sample yielded approximately 4 million productive TCRbeta reads on average.

Worth noting for this clonotype: Antigen: not known. The conserved phenylalanine or tryptophan is not found at the CDR3 terminus, so this likely reflects a read error. No DNA is shown, since the ends of the CDR3 on it are uncertain; the CDR3 is the one TCRdb lists.

Study-wide points: Tumor tissue had significantly higher TCR diversity than normal lung. Top 100 clones took a larger repertoire share in normal lung.

The template was RNA from unsorted bulk tissue. A modified ARM-PCR protocol with three rounds of nested PCR amplified TCRbeta. TCRdb called the multiplex PCR reads again in MiXCR, with one record for every CDR3 protein. Among approximately 150,000 distinct CDR3 sequences listed, around 60% were seen once. Counting both end residues, the CDR3 totals 14 amino acids. The V call is TRBV12-3 or TRBV12-4, the J call TRBJ2-3; the tabulated D call, TRBD2, remains unverified against the DNA. Sequencing input: lung tumor tissue. This TCR derives from a man between 60 and 75 years old with small cell lung cancer. CDR3 amino acids: CASTSSGRPDTQYL.